The source of this TCR beta chain is a study of identical twins. This clonotype was picked up many times. Germline CDR1 is SGHAT and CDR2 is FQNNGV. The CDR3 is 15 residues long. Trimming stripped 1 base from V and 2 bases from J, with 12 bases between. TCRdb re-derived calls from the 5' RACE reads in MiXCR, one entry per CDR3 protein. The repertoire holds under 350,000 distinct CDR3 sequences, roughly 10% seen once, with approximately 6.5% in the top ten. The same data also contributed to another study, on yellow fever vaccine responses in identical twins.

The chain employs TRBV11-2 and TRBJ2-7, with D hard to call. The source of this sequence is a woman aged 18-29 years in good health. Sample: CD8+ T cells sorted from blood. The CDR3 DNA reads TGTGCCAGCAGCTTAGTACCGCGACAAGCCTACGAGCAGTACTTC. Its protein product is CASSLVPRQAYEQYF.